The clone carrying this TCR beta chain was observed at least ten times. Its antigen is still unknown. These data are taken from a study of T cells in Graves' hyperthyroidism and ophthalmopathy. Each patient was aged 18 to 65 and had newly diagnosed hyperthyroidism of under 2 months' duration. Uncontrolled infection, other autoimmune disease, pregnancy and lactation each barred patients from inclusion. Germline trimming cut 5 bases from V and 4 bases from J; bases unmatched to any gene: 9. CDR3 size: 15 residues. Per the germline V gene, CDR1 is DFQATT and CDR2 is SNEGSKA (reference sequence). Findings of the study overall: Most thyroid clonotypes expanded above 0.001 were also detected in blood.

Amplified TCR beta CDR3 regions came from RNA transcripts. First-round RT-PCR with HTBI primers amplified the TCR CDR3 region. TCRdb itself ran the multiplex PCR reads through MiXCR, one entry per CDR3 protein. The data hold under 300,000 distinct CDR3 sequences, with just over 14% observed a single time. Source material: blood. The rearrangement uses TRBV20-1 and TRBJ2-5; 11 bases are a match to TRBD2. This clonotype originated in a woman aged 40 to 49 with Graves' hyperthyroidism that later progressed to Graves' ophthalmopathy. The CDR3 DNA reads TGCAGTGCTGGAACTCCGGGACTAGCGGTAGAGACCCAGTACTTC. Its translation: CSAGTPGLAVETQYF.